This T cell receptor (beta chain) was captured in a study of T cell repertoires in cytomegalovirus infection. This clonotype has ten or more counts. Its antigen is not identified. The ends were cut back, 1 base at V and 4 bases at J, with 14 bases in the middle. Looked up from germline, CDR1 is SGHVS and CDR2 is FQNEAQ. CDR3 length: 16 amino acids. Each CDR3 protein is one row after TCRdb ran MiXCR on the reads. The sample yields fewer than 250,000 distinct CDR3 sequences, around an eighth seen once. Study conclusions and caveats: The cumulative frequency of public TCR beta families identified carriers of CMV plus the relevant HLA. Across the ex vivo response, the dominant clonotypes were HLA-C-restricted CMV-specific TCR beta clonotypes.

The chain carries TRBV7-8 and TRBJ2-1; D may be TRBD1 (5 bases). Sequencing was done on a sample of PBMCs. This sequence was found in a human donor in good health (CMV status not recorded). Some clones in this sample may be carry-over from other donors' samples. CDR3 nucleotide sequence: TGTGCCAGCAGCTTAGGGGGCGACTCTGCATACAATGAGCAGTTCTTC. This gives the protein CASSLGGDSAYNEQFF.